The clone carrying this T cell receptor beta chain was recorded many times. The V gene end was trimmed by 1 base and the J gene end by 2 bases; junction bases not matched to a gene: 4. The CDR3 runs 16 residues. The data were taken from a study of CD8 T cells in ankylosing spondylitis. TCRdb re-called the 5' RACE reads through MiXCR, storing one row per CDR3 protein. The data show some 240,000 distinct CDR3 sequences, 18% seen once. The specimen was blood, either unsorted or a sorted T cell fraction (not recorded which). The V call is TRBV12-3 or TRBV12-4, the J call TRBJ2-3; 9 bases align to TRBD2. This TCR derives from a male donor with ankylosing spondylitis or in good health (not recorded which). The CDR3 sequence: CASSLGPSGDTDTQYF. The CDR3 bases are TGTGCCAGCAGTTTAGGCCCTAGCGGGGACACAGATACGCAGTATTTT.